A selection of T cell receptor beta chains follows, all from one sample in a study of OX40 agonist ivuxolimab in advanced cancers. Clones were read by immunoSEQ multiplex PCR, and TCRdb kept only the in-frame ones, dropping some. In the table there are approximately 70,000 clones, over 70% of which are singletons. This material consisted of CD4+ or CD8+ T cells sorted from blood, taken in a trial of the OX40 agonist ivuxolimab. These receptors originate from an adult with an advanced solid tumor such as melanoma, head and neck, liver or kidney cancer. CDR3s include the opening cysteine and the closing phenylalanine or tryptophan. The D gene is left open where the match is weak. Only part of the rows carry a size: once, few, many, or a class if the clone is expanded.

>-|TRBJ1-1|-|TRBV5-1|15
CASSLPSYGDTEAFF
TGCGCCAGCAGCCTTCCCTCCTACGGGGACACTGAAGCTTTCTTT
>-|TRBJ1-2|-|TRBV2|16
CASIGRVSDAYYGYTF
TGTGCCAGCATTGGTCGGGTTTCCGACGCCTACTATGGCTACACCTTC
>-|TRBJ2-2|-|TRBV10-1|15
CASSGEQGITGELFF
TGCGCCAGCAGTGGTGAACAGGGAATAACCGGGGAGCTGTTTTTT
>-|TRBJ1-1|-|TRBV7-9|13
CASSLQLNTEAFF
TGTGCCAGCAGCCTACAGCTGAACACTGAAGCTTTCTTT
>TRBD1|TRBJ1-5|-|TRBV19|15
CASSIGGGRPQPQHF
TGTGCCAGTAGTATAGGAGGGGGCAGGCCTCAGCCCCAGCATTTT
>-|TRBJ2-3|-|TRBV19|13
CASSMESTDTQYF
TGTGCCAGTAGTATGGAGAGCACAGATACGCAGTATTTT
>TRBD2|TRBJ2-7|-|TRBV7-2|14
CASRVTSGNDEQYF
TGTGCCAGCAGGGTGACTAGCGGGAACGACGAGCAGTACTTC
>-|TRBJ1-2|few|TRBV28|11
CAVAANYGYTF
TGTGCGGTGGCAGCGAACTATGGCTACACCTTC
>TRBD1|TRBJ1-5|-|TRBV28|16
CASSPRGDLSNQPQHF
TGTGCCAGCAGTCCCAGGGGGGACCTTAGCAATCAGCCCCAGCATTTT
>TRBD1|TRBJ1-3|-|TRBV9|16
CASSVVGTVSGNTIYF
TGTGCCAGCAGCGTAGTTGGGACAGTCTCTGGAAACACCATATATTTT
>TRBD2|TRBJ2-5|-|TRBV5-1|16
CASSLGLAGVQETQYF
TGCGCCAGCAGCCTGGGACTAGCGGGAGTACAAGAGACCCAGTACTTC
>-|TRBJ2-5|-|TRBV9|15
CASSVEDLPVETQYF
TGTGCCAGCAGCGTAGAGGACCTCCCGGTAGAGACCCAGTACTTC
>-|TRBJ1-2|-|TRBV6-1|12
CAIKTESYGYTF
TGTGCCATCAAGACGGAGTCCTATGGCTACACCTTC
>-|TRBJ2-2|once|TRBV7-2|15
CASSSWGQNTGELFF
TGTGCCAGCAGCTCCTGGGGACAGAACACCGGGGAGCTGTTTTTT